Sequencing of this T cell receptor beta chain was carried out in a study of control samples from healthy donors and cancer patients. This clone was seen a few times. Assay: immunoSEQ multiplex PCR; the TCRdb copy retains only in-frame clones and omits some. This sample carries about 130,000 clones, less than 95% of them seen once, and the ten largest clones take 3.6%. Input material: blood. This receptor was identified in a young man in good health.

In nucleotides, the CDR3 is TGTGCCAGCAGCTTAGTAGGGACAGGCAATAATTCACCCCTCCACTTT. Its protein product is CASSLVGTGNNSPLHF. The genes are TRBV7-3 and TRBJ1-6; 8 bases align to TRBD1. The V and J ends lost 2 bases and 5 bases, in that order; junction bases with no gene match: 5. The germline V gene has CDR1 SGHTA and CDR2 FQGTGA. CDR3 length: 16 amino acids.